This T cell receptor (beta chain) was recorded in a study of identical twins. This clonotype was detected only a few times. CDR3 length equals 15 residues. Germline CDR1 is MNHNY and CDR2 is SVGAGI (reference sequence). V was trimmed by 0 bases and J by 4 bases, leaving 12 bases between them. Each CDR3 protein is one row after TCRdb ran MiXCR on the 5' RACE reads. The sample lists some 1,600,000 distinct CDR3 sequences; about 31% were seen once. The sequenced sample was cord blood. This receptor was obtained from a newborn girl in good health. The chain recombines TRBV6-6 with TRBJ2-5, with D possibly being TRBD2 (5 bases). The chain's CDR3 is CASSYSNVAGETQYF. Here the CDR3 DNA reads TGTGCCAGCAGTTACTCGAATGTCGCGGGAGAGACCCAGTACTTC.